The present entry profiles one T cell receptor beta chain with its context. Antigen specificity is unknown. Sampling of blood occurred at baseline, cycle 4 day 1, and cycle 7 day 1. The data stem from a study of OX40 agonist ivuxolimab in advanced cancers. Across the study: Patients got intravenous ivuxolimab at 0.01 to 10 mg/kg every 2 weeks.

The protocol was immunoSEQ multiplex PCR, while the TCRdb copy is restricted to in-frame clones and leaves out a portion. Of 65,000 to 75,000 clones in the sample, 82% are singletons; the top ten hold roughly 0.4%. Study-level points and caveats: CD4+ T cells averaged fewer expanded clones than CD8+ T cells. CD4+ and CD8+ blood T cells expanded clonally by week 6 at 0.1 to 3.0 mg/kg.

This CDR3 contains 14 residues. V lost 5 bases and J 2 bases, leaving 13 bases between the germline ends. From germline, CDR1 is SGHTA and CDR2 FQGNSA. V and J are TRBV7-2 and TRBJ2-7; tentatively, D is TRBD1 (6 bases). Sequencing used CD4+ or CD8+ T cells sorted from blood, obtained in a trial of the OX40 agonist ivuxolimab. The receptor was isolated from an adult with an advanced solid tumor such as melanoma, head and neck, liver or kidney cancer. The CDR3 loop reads CASSRRTVTYEQYF. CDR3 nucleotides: TGTGCCAGCAGCCGAAGGACAGTAACCTACGAGCAGTACTTC.